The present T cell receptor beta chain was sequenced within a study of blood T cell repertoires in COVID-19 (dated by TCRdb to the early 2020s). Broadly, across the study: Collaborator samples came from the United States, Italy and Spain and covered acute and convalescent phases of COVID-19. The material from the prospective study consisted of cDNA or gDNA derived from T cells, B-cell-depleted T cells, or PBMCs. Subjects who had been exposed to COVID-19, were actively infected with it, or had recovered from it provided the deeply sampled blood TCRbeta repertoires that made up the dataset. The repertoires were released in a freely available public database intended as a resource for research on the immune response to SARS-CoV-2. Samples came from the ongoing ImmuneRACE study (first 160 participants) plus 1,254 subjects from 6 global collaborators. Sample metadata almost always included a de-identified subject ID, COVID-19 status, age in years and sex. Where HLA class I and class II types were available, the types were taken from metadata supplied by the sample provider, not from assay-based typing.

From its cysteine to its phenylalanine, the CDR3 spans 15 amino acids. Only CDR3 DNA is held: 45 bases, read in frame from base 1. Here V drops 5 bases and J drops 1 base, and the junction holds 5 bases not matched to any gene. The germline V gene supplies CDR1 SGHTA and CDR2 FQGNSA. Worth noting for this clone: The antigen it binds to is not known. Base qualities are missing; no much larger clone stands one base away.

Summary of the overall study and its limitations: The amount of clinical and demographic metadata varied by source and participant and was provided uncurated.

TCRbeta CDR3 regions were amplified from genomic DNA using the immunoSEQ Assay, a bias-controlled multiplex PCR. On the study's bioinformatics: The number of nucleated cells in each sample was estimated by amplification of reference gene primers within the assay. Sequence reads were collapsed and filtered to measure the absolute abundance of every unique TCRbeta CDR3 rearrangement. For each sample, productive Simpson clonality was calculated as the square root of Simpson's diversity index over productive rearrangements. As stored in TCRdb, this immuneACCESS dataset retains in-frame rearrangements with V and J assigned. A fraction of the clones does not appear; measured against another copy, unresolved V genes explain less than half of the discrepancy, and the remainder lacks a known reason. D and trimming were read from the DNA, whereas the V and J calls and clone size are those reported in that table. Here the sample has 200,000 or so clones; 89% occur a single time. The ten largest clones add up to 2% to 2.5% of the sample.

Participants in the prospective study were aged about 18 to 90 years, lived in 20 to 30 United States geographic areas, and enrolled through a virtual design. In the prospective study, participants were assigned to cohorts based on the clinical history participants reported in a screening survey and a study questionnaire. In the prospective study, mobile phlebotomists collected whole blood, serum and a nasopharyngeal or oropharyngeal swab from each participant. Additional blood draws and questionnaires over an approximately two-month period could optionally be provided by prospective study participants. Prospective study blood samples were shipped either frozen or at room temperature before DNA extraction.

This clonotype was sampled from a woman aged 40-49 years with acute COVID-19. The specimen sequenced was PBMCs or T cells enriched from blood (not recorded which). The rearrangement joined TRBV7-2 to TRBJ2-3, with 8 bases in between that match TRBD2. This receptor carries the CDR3 CASSISGTRTDTQYF. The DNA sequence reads TGTGCCAGCAGCATTAGCGGGACCCGCACAGATACGCAGTATTTT.